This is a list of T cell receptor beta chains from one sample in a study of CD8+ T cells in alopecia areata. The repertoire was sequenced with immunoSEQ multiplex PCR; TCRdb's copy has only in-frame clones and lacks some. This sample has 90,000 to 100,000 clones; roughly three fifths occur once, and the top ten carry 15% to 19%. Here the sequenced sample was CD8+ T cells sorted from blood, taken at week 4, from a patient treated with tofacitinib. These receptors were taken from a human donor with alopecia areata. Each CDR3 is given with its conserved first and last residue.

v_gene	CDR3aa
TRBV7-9	CASSPGGQPQHF
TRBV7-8	CASSLNSREEQYF
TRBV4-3	CASSHSSQQGADAFF
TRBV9	CASSVAGKGTEAFF
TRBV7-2	CASSSDRQLSYNEQFF
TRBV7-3	CASSFWGAAYNQPQHF
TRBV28	CASSYSSGANALTF
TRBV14	CASSPETGATDTQYF
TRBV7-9	CASSTTGISGELFF
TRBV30	CAWKGVGHEQYF
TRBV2	CASSAGPAYYEQYF
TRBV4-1	CASSSGQGNTGELFF
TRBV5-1	CASRAASGGDNEQFF
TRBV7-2	CASSLASGSVVNEQFF
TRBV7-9	CAIRSTGELFF
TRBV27	CASSPVSYGGERNEQYF
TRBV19	CASLRGAEAFF
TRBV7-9	CASSAGLAGGPFNEQYF
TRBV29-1	CSVEDTVGRYGYTF
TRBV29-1	CSVAGQGATDTQYF
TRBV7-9	CASSPQGNGANVLTF
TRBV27	CASSLLRSSGPTDTQYF
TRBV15	CATSRTTGPTNEKLFF
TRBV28	CASSFRTDEQYF
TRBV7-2	CASSLAERNEQYF
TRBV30	CAWSRTQLKANYGYTF
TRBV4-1	CASSPAGPLNQPQHF
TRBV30	CAWSGTGRNQPQHF
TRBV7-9	CASSLEGDEQYF
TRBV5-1	CASSLDFSLNTEAFF
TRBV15	CATSRDRQLNEKLFF
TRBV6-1	CASSELQGEEGSPLHF
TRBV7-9	CASSQRTVQETQYF
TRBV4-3	CASSQDAARYDEQYF
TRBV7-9	CASSYRTGGNEQYF
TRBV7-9	CASSSGTDLHNQPQHF
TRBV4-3	CASSQDRSYPPGQPQHF
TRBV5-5	CASSHEQGNTEAFF
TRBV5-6	CASSFRTGAPETQYF
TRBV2	CASGGVGELFF
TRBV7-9	CASSSLSGYNEQFF
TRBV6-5	CASESGTEAFF
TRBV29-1	CSVFGRDRDLNTEAFF
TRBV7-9	CASLLGGGGYNEQFF
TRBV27	CASSFYQGNEQFF
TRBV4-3	CASSQDREGTGGIIYGYTF
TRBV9	CASSGPGQLSYGYTF
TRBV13	CASSYLASSYNEQFF
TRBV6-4	CASSANPLGMYNEQFF
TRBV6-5	CASRPLAGINNEQFF
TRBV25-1	CASPHRDRGRNHYGYTF
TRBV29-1	CSVDGLAGDTQYF
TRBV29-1	CSVGLADNTGELFF
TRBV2	CASISLNTEAFF
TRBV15	CATSRGGGGTLYEQYF
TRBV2	CASSDWGDTEAFF
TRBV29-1	CSVDFLGLAGVLSEQFF